The entry below gives a single TCR beta chain sequence along with its context. What it binds is not known. The data are from a study of shared clonotypes between healthy human individuals. Assay: immunoSEQ multiplex PCR; the TCRdb copy retains only in-frame clones and omits some. The table lists over a million clones, roughly 96% of them singletons. Regarding the study as a whole: Generally, naive subsets came out with larger estimated richness than memory subsets. Clonotype sharing levels among donors were expected to vary with sequencing depth.

In germline, CDR1 is MNHNS, CDR2 SASEGT. The CDR3 contains 12 residues. V gave up 6 bases and J gave up 8 bases, with 13 bases separating them. The source material was naive CD4+ T cells sorted from blood. As to subset: CD45RA+ positively selected. This clonotype was sampled from a man aged 30-40 years in good health. This chain joins TRBV6-1 and TRBJ1-1; TRBD1 is a possible D gene (6 bases). The CDR3 region has the DNA TGTGCCAGCAGGGGGATGGGGACAGAAGCTTTCTTT. This translates into CASRGMGTEAFF.